Sequencing of this T cell receptor (beta chain) was carried out in a study of blood T cell repertoires in COVID-19. Study context: Researchers got acute and convalescent COVID-19 samples from the United States, Italy and Spain. Nucleic acid was either cDNA or gDNA, and it came from T cells, B-cell-depleted T cells, or PBMCs.

V shed 2 bases and J shed 2 bases, with 7 bases lying between them. This CDR3 is built from 14 residues. Germline V lookup: CDR1 MNHEY, CDR2 SVGAGI. In the source study's methods: How many nucleated cells were present was estimated from reference gene primer amplification. TCRdb's table, derived via immunoSEQ multiplex PCR, lists solely in-frame clones and lacks some. That table gives V, J and clone size, and the DNA gave D and trimming. Seen here are about 210,000 clones, about 88% observed once, and the top ten hold 4.8%. Sequencing used peripheral blood. The receptor was isolated from a woman aged 40 to 50 with acute or convalescent COVID-19. The V gene is TRBV6-5, the J gene TRBJ1-5; tentative D call: TRBD1 (6 bases). CDR3 amino acids: CASSYDRRNQPQHF. CDR3 DNA: TGTGCCAGCAGTTACGACAGGCGCAATCAGCCCCAGCATTTT.